The present T cell receptor beta chain was sequenced within a study of shared clonotypes between healthy human individuals. As for the study in general: Each donor had three CD4 naive, three CD4 memory, two CD8 naive and one CD8 memory plate.

The sorted-subset replicate PCRs were given approximately 190 ng DNA, which is approximately 30,000 T cell genomes. The assay was immunoSEQ multiplex PCR, and TCRdb's table has in-frame clones only and misses some. Of more than 850,000 clones in the sample, around three quarters were seen once. Those who donated, Caucasian adults without exception, all lived in Nashville, Tennessee. Source material: memory CD4+ T cells from PBMCs. As to subset: CD45RA-negative fraction. This TCR came from a man in his late teens or twenties in good health. Some clones in this sample may be carry-over from other donors' samples.

The CDR3 nucleotides are TGCAGCGTTGATTGGGGAGGGGGAAACACCATATATTTT. Protein: CSVDWGGGNTIYF. The chain links TRBV29-1 to TRBJ1-3, with D hard to call. Germline CDR1 is SQVTM and CDR2 is ANQGSEA. Trimming removed 3 bases from V and 4 bases from J, with 10 bases in between. This CDR3 is 13 amino acids long.